These 14 T cell receptor beta chains were sequenced from one sample in a study of T cell clonality in common variable immunodeficiency. General study findings and limits: In common variable immunodeficiency, TCR beta chains reportedly carried fewer deletions and N-nucleotide insertions.

What these receptors recognize is not known. Clones were sequenced by immunoSEQ multiplex PCR, and TCRdb holds only the in-frame ones, with some missing. Observed in the sample are around 30,000 clones, none of them singletons. The sample comprised peripheral blood mononuclear cells. These TCRs come from a human donor with common variable immunodeficiency.

This clone showed up many times. The read halts 3 residues ahead of the CDR3 end, with the missing end drawn from the germline J gene. V gene TRBV19 combines with J gene TRBJ1-1; TRBD1 is a possible D gene (5 bases). The CDR3 spans 12 residues. Germline CDR1 LNHDA, CDR2 SQIVND (reference sequence). CDR3 region: CASSIDRVEAFF. CDR3 DNA (partial): TGTGCCAGTAGTATAGACAGGGTGGAA.

The sample holds many counts of this clone. The read terminates 3 residues ahead of where the CDR3 ends, so the germline J gene completes it. V is TRBV5-1 and J is TRBJ2-2; D call uncertain. Germline-derived CDR1 and CDR2 are SGHRS and YFSETQ. The CDR3 runs 16 residues. Trimming left V 7 bases short and J 0 bases short, with 16 bases between. The CDR3: CASGAGRLPNTGELFF. Partial CDR3 DNA: TGCGCCAGCGGAGCCGGAAGACTTCCGAACACCGGGGAG.

This clone came up a few times. The CDR3 end is not reached by the read, which stops 3 residues before it; the germline J gene fills it in. The V and J genes are TRBV19 and TRBJ1-5, with 8 positions matching TRBD1. CDR1 is LNHDA, CDR2 SQIVND, per germline (reference sequence). CDR3 length: 15 amino acids. V shed 4 bases and J 6 bases; nucleotides not matched to a gene: 8. The CDR3 DNA, read in part, is TGTGCCAGTAGTAATGGACAGGGCTGGGGTCAGCCC. The encoded protein is CASSNGQGWGQP. From start to end, the CDR3 is CASSNGQGWGQPQHF.

This clone was counted only a few times. Read sequence stops 3 residues before the CDR3 end, and the germline J gene provides the missing end. V is TRBV10-1 and J is TRBJ2-7; 9 bases are shared with TRBD1. Germline-derived CDR1 and CDR2 are WNHNN and SYGVQD (reference sequence). V dropped 3 bases and J dropped 2; count of bases not matched to a gene: 5. The CDR3 consists of 15 residues. CDR3 region: CASSDLGQGTYEQYF. The sequenced part of the CDR3 DNA is TGCGCCAGCAGTGATTTGGGACAGGGTACCTACGAG.

This clone was observed a handful of times. The read comes to an end 3 residues before the CDR3 does, leaving the germline J gene to fill in the end. The chain uses TRBV5-1 and TRBJ1-2, with 10 bases identical to TRBD1. Germline V gives CDR1 SGHRS, CDR2 YFSETQ. V lost 6 bases and J lost 5; bases outside the gene matches: 10. CDR3 length: 15 residues. The sequenced CDR3 bases are TGCGCCAGCATCGCGGGCCCGGGACAGGGGTATGGC. Translated, it gives CASIAGPGQGYG. The CDR3 in full is CASIAGPGQGYGYTF.

This clone showed up many times. Coverage ceases 3 residues before the CDR3 finishes, and the germline J gene fills in the end. The chain has TRBV29-1 and TRBJ1-1, with D tentatively TRBD1 (5 bases). Germline V gene sequence: CDR1 SQVTM, CDR2 ANQGSEA. The CDR3 totals 11 residues. V lost 6 bases to trimming and J lost 2 bases, with 7 bases between them. The CDR3 loop is CSVRVNTEAFF. CDR3 DNA (partial): TGCAGCGTCAGGGTTAACACTGAA.

On this clone: The CDR3 goes on 3 residues after the read ends, and that part is filled in from the germline J gene. The chain employs TRBV13 and TRBJ2-7; D may be TRBD2 (5 bases). The CDR3 runs to 14 residues. Trimming shortened V by 4 bases and J by 2 bases, and 12 bases separated the two germline ends. The germline V gene has CDR1 PRHDT and CDR2 FYEKMQ (reference sequence). The sequenced CDR3 bases are TGTGCCAGCAGCTCAGGACTGAGTCCCTACGAG. This translates into CASSSGLSPYE. The full CDR3 protein is CASSSGLSPYEQYF. Full variable domain (missing parts from reference TRBV13 and TRBJ2-7): AAGVIQSPRHLIKEKRETATLKCYPIPRHDTVYWYQQGPGQDPQFLISFYEKMQSDKGSIPDRFSAQQFSDYHSELNMSSLELGDSALYFCASSSGLSPYEQYFGPGTRLTVT.

The CDR3 bases that were read are TGTGCCACCTCCGTTAGGGCGCAGGGGCCC. Translation: CATSVRAQGP. The full-length CDR3 reads as CATSVRAQGPQHF. The chain combines TRBV19 with TRBJ1-5; the D gene is possibly TRBD1 (5 bases). The DNA ends 3 residues before the CDR3 does, and the rest of the CDR3 is filled in from the germline J gene. Germline V gene data show CDR1 as LNHDA and CDR2 as SQIVND (reference sequence). V gave up 10 bases and J gave up 9 bases, with 19 bases separating them. This CDR3 region has 13 residues. Variable domain in full (rest from reference TRBV19 and TRBJ1-5): DGGITQSPKYLFRKEGQNVTLSCEQNLNHDAMYWYRQDPGQGLRLIYYSQIVNDFQKGDIAEGYSVSREKKESFPLTVTSAQKNPTAFYLCATSVRAQGPQHFGDGTRLSIL.

On this clone itself: The read stops 3 residues short of the end of the CDR3; the missing end is completed from the germline J gene. V usage is TRBV5-1 and J usage is TRBJ2-3, with 9 bases fitting TRBD2. The CDR3 extends over 15 amino acids. The ends lost 1 base at V and 6 bases at J; junction bases unmatched: 6. Germline V gene lookup returns CDR1 SGHRS and CDR2 YFSETQ. The part of the CDR3 DNA that was read is TGCGCCAGCAGCTTGATTGGGCTAGCGGGGGATACG. Its protein product is CASSLIGLAGDT. The CDR3 as a whole reads CASSLIGLAGDTQYF.

This clone was detected ten times or more. The observed sequence ends 3 residues before the CDR3 terminus, with the missing tail filled in from the germline J gene. The V call is TRBV12-3 or TRBV12-4, the J call TRBJ2-5; 7 nucleotides agree with TRBD1. Trimming at V came to 5 bases and at J to 4 bases, leaving 16 bases not matched to a gene. The CDR3 consists of 17 residues. CDR3 sequence: CASSPTPRQGFRETQYF. The DNA read from the CDR3 is TGTGCCAGCAGTCCCACCCCGAGACAGGGATTCCGAGAGACC.

This clone was found a few times. The CDR3 goes on 3 residues after the read ends, and that part is filled in from the germline J gene. This sequence joins TRBV7-9 and TRBJ1-3; D gene unclear. Germline V lookup: CDR1 SEHNR, CDR2 FQNEAQ (reference sequence). Trimming removed 5 bases from V and 4 bases from J, with 12 bases in between. The CDR3 contains 14 residues. CDR3 bases read: TGTGCCAGCAGCCGTGAAAGCTCCGGAAACACC. The encoded protein is CASSRESSGNT. The CDR3 as a whole reads CASSRESSGNTIYF.

Remarks on this clone: Sequencing ends 3 residues short of the CDR3 end; the germline J gene provides the rest. V gene TRBV7-9 combines with J gene TRBJ2-7, with 7 bases aligning to TRBD2. The CDR3 consists of 15 residues. Germline-derived CDR1 and CDR2 are SEHNR and FQNEAQ (reference sequence). The junction had 8 bases not matched to a gene; V was cut back by 1 base and J by 5 bases. CDR3 DNA (partial): TGTGCCAGCAGCTTAGTCGCGGGAGCTTTGAACGAG. It translates to CASSLVAGALNE. The entire CDR3 sequence reads CASSLVAGALNEQYF.

Many counts were recorded for this clone. Read sequence stops 3 residues before the CDR3 end, and the germline J gene provides the missing end. This chain uses TRBV18 with TRBJ2-7, with 12 bases aligning to TRBD2. The junction had 5 bases not matched to a gene; V was cut back by 5 bases and J by 3 bases. Germline values: CDR1 KGHSH, CDR2 LQKENI. The CDR3 runs to 15 residues. The CDR3 spells CASSSGLAGNYEQYF. The sequenced CDR3 bases are TGTGCCAGCTCATCAGGACTAGCGGGAAACTACGAG.

This clone was counted many times. The read ends 3 residues early relative to the CDR3; the germline J gene fills the gap. This chain connects TRBV7-2 to TRBJ1-1; 9 bases fit TRBD1. Trimming cost V 3 bases and J 5 bases; bases outside gene matches: 4. This CDR3 is 14 amino acids long. Per the germline V gene, CDR1 is SGHTA and CDR2 is FQGNSA. The CDR3 loop reads CASSLDRGYTEAFF. The CDR3 bases that were read are TGTGCCAGCAGCTTGGACAGGGGCTATACTGAA.